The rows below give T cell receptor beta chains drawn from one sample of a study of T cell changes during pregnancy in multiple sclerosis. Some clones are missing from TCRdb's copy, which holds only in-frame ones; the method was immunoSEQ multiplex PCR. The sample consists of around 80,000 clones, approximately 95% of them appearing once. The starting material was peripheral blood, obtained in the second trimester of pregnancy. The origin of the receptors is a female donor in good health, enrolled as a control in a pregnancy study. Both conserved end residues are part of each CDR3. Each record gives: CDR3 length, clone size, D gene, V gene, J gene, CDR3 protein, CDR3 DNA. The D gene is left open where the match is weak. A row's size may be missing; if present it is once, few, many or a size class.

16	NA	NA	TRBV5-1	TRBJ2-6	CASSLLLGPGANVLTF	TGCGCCAGCAGCTTGCTACTGGGCCCTGGGGCCAACGTCCTGACTTTC
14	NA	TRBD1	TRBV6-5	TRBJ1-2	CASSYSGGGGGYTF	TGTGCCAGCAGTTACTCAGGAGGGGGCGGAGGCTACACCTTC
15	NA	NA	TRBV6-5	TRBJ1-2	CASSRSLDGLGGYTF	TGTGCCAGCAGCCGAAGTCTAGACGGACTCGGGGGCTACACCTTC
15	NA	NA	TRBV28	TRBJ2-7	CASSSLERRDYEQYF	TGTGCCAGCAGTTCCCTCGAGCGGAGGGACTACGAGCAGTACTTC
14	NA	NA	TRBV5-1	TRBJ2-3	CASSLKAAEDTQYF	TGCGCCAGCAGCTTGAAGGCAGCGGAAGATACGCAGTATTTT
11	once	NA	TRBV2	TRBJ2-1	CATGGKTAPFF	TGTGCCACAGGGGGGAAGACAGCCCCGTTCTTC
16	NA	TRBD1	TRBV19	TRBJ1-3	CASTFQGAVSGNTIYF	TGTGCCAGTACCTTCCAGGGGGCTGTCTCTGGAAACACCATATATTTT
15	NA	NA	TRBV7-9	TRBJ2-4	CASSLDQGPSGIQYF	TGTGCCAGCAGCTTAGACCAGGGCCCAAGTGGCATTCAGTACTTC
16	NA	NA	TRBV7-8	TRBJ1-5	CASSLEAGGNNQPQHF	TGTGCCAGCAGCTTAGAGGCGGGGGGGAACAATCAGCCCCAGCATTTT
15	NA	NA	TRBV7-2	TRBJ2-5	CASSLGAGTRETQYF	TGTGCCAGCAGCTTGGGGGCCGGAACGCGCGAGACCCAGTACTTC
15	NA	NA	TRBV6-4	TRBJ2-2	CASSLSSLTSGELFF	TGTGCCAGCAGTCTCTCCAGTTTAACAAGCGGGGAGCTGTTTTTT
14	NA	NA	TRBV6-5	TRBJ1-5	CASSPLGGNQPQHF	TGTGCCAGCAGTCCCTTAGGAGGCAATCAGCCCCAGCATTTT
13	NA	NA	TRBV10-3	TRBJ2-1	CATRGALAYEQFF	TGTGCCACCAGGGGGGCATTAGCTTATGAGCAGTTCTTC
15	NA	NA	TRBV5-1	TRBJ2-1	CASSFGQASRDEQFF	TGCGCCAGCAGCTTCGGACAAGCGTCTAGGGATGAGCAGTTCTTC
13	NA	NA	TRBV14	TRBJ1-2	CASSQGLHYGYTF	TGTGCCAGCAGCCAAGGGCTTCACTATGGCTACACCTTC
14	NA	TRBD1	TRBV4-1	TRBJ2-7	CASSPDRGSNEQYF	TGCGCCAGCAGCCCGGACAGGGGGTCAAACGAGCAGTACTTC
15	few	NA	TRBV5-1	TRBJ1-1	CASSLVRGRNTEAFF	TGCGCCAGCAGCTTGGTGCGGGGGAGGAACACTGAAGCTTTCTTT